This T cell receptor (beta chain) comes out of a study of CD8 T cells in ankylosing spondylitis. TCR beta libraries were made by quantitative 5'-RACE with molecular barcodes. TCRdb fed the 5' RACE reads into MiXCR, producing one record per CDR3 protein. The sample includes nearly 250,000 distinct CDR3 sequences, over 30% seen only once; the top ten take about 4.2%. This clonotype was detected a few times. Its target is unknown. Broader study findings: Disease-linked clones were reportedly significantly enriched in matched ankylosing spondylitis synovial fluid. Apparently characteristic of ankylosing spondylitis blood was a TCR beta motif (roughly eight highly homologous variants).

The sequenced sample consisted of blood, either unsorted or a sorted T cell fraction (not recorded which). This receptor was obtained from a male donor with ankylosing spondylitis or in good health (not recorded which).

DNA of the CDR3: TGTGCCAGCAGCTTCCCCCGGGAGGATGAGCAGTTCTTC. Translation: CASSFPREDEQFF. The genes are TRBV9 and TRBJ2-1, with TRBD2 matching over 7 bases. Trimming took 4 bases from V and 8 from J; bases not matched to a gene: 6. Germline V gives CDR1 SGDLS, CDR2 YYNGEE. CDR3 size: 13 residues.